A single sample is the source of the 11 T cell receptor beta chains below, sequenced in a study of regulatory T cells in long-lasting Graves disease. For TCR beta, libraries came from iRepertoire HTBI primers and Arm-PCR of CDR3 regions. MiXCR, run by TCRdb on the multiplex PCR reads, gives a single entry per CDR3 protein. The table has hundreds of thousands of distinct CDR3 sequences, about a sixth seen once. Noted time point: newly diagnosed GD, antithyroid drugs for less than 3 months. After RNA was extracted from PBMCs, the TCR library was made from it. The data also belong to a second study, concerning T cells in Graves' hyperthyroidism and ophthalmopathy.

Sequenced material: peripheral blood mononuclear cells (PBMCs), taken at new diagnosis, from a patient treated with antithyroid drugs. The source of these receptors is a woman in her 30s with Graves disease.

The chain joins TRBV4-1 to TRBJ1-4, with TRBD1 identical over 9 bases. This CDR3 contains 14 residues. The ends lost 4 bases at V and 12 bases at J; junction bases unmatched: 9. Germline CDR1 and CDR2: MGHRA and YSYEKL. Here the CDR3 DNA reads TGCGCCAGCAGCCCCGGGACAGGGTTTTCGGAACTGTTTTTT. Translating it yields CASSPGTGFSELFF.

This clonotype was seen a few times. The rearrangement joins TRBV5-6 to TRBJ1-1; D is uncertain. Germline CDR1 is SGHDT and CDR2 is YYEEEE. The CDR3 has 14 amino acids. Trimming pared 5 bases from V and 11 bases from J, leaving 22 bases between. The chain's CDR3 is CASRPWQSPLGAFF. DNA for the CDR3: TGTGCCAGCAGGCCGTGGCAGTCCCCCTTGGGGGCTTTCTTT.

This clonotype has a count of ten or more. The chain uses TRBV7-3 and TRBJ2-2; the D gene is possibly TRBD2 (5 bases). The CDR3 loop spans 15 amino acids. CDR1 is SGHTA and CDR2 is FQGTGA in the germline V gene. V dropped 2 bases and J dropped 4 bases, with 11 bases sitting between them. The CDR3 DNA follows: TGTGCCAGCAGCTTATACCGGGCGGGCACCGGGGAGCTGTTTTTT. It encodes CASSLYRAGTGELFF.

This clonotype has just a few counts. The V call is TRBV2, the J call TRBJ2-7, with 11 bases lining up with TRBD2. The CDR3 runs to 15 residues. The germline V gene has CDR1 SNHLY and CDR2 FYNNEI. The J segment lost 2 bases and the V segment lost 6 bases, leaving 6 bases of the junction unmatched. The CDR3, as DNA: TGTGCCAGCAGGGAGGGACTAGCGGAAACCTACGAGCAGTACTTC. This sequence encodes CASREGLAETYEQYF. The variable domain in full, completed from reference TRBV2 and TRBJ2-7, reads EPEVTQTPSHQVTQMGQEVILRCVPISNHLYFYWYRQILGQKVEFLVSFYNNEISEKSEIFDDQFSVERPDGSNFTLKIRSTKLEDSAMYFCASREGLAETYEQYFGPGTRLTVT.

This clonotype was detected many times. This chain connects TRBV28 to TRBJ2-1; 13 bases agree with TRBD2. The CDR3 contains 17 residues. The germline gives CDR1 MDHEN, CDR2 SYDVKM. The J segment lost 8 bases and the V segment lost 3 bases, leaving 10 bases of the junction unmatched. CDR3 amino acids: CASSFSPRLAGGDEQFF. In nucleotides, the CDR3 is TGTGCCAGCAGTTTCTCACCCCGACTAGCGGGAGGTGATGAGCAGTTCTTC.

The sample holds many counts of this clonotype. J is TRBJ2-5 and V is TRBV12-3 or TRBV12-4, with 8 positions matching TRBD2. There are 17 residues in the CDR3. The junction had 10 bases not matched to a gene; V was cut back by 0 bases and J by 4 bases. The CDR3 DNA is TGTGCCAGCAGTTTAGCGGGGCTAGCGGCGGGGGGAGAGACCCAGTACTTC. Residues: CASSLAGLAAGGETQYF.

This clonotype was picked up many times. The J gene is TRBJ2-5, the V gene TRBV20-1; 11 bases align to TRBD2. The ends lost 8 bases at V and 3 bases at J; junction bases unmatched: 14. Germline V lookup: CDR1 DFQATT, CDR2 SNEGSKA (reference sequence). This CDR3 region has 16 residues. Here the CDR3 reads CSFHLAGGPGEETQYF. The DNA for the CDR3 is TGCAGTTTCCATTTAGCGGGAGGGCCCGGTGAAGAGACCCAGTACTTC.

At least ten counts were recorded for this clonotype. The V gene is TRBV12-3 or TRBV12-4, the J gene TRBJ2-7; 7 bases fit TRBD2. Trimming at V came to 6 bases and at J to 2 bases, leaving 10 bases not matched to a gene. CDR3 length equals 15 residues. The CDR3 sequence is CASSTVSGTTYEQYF. The CDR3 bases are TGTGCCAGCAGCACCGTAAGCGGGACTACCTACGAGCAGTACTTC.

This clonotype appeared many times. The chain couples TRBV13 to TRBJ1-1; 7 bases are shared with TRBD1. CDR3 length equals 16 residues. CDR1 and CDR2 from the germline V gene are PRHDT and FYEKMQ (reference sequence). Losses at the gene ends were 4 bases for V and 3 bases for J; bases not matched to a gene: 11. The CDR3 DNA is TGTGCCAGCAGCTCTAGATCAGGGGGGATGGACACTGAAGCTTTCTTT. Protein sequence: CASSSRSGGMDTEAFF.

There are many counts of this clonotype. The V gene is TRBV18, the J gene TRBJ2-3; no clear D gene. The germline V gene has CDR1 KGHSH and CDR2 LQKENI. The CDR3 sequence is 16 residues long. V dropped 2 bases and J dropped 2 bases, with 14 bases sitting between them. The CDR3 DNA reads TGTGCCAGCTCACCATACTTCGCGGCTTCCACAGATACGCAGTATTTT. Its protein product is CASSPYFAASTDTQYF.

The rearrangement links TRBV2 to TRBJ2-5, with 9 bases that match TRBD2. The CDR3 covers 15 residues. Trimming removed 9 bases from V and 5 bases from J; junction bases left unmatched: 13. The germline gives CDR1 SNHLY, CDR2 FYNNEI. The CDR3 sequence: CARSPGGRAGETQYF. The CDR3 nucleotides read TGTGCCAGATCCCCCGGCGGGAGGGCGGGTGAGACCCAGTACTTC. The whole variable domain, filled in from reference TRBV2 and TRBJ2-5, reads EPEVTQTPSHQVTQMGQEVILRCVPISNHLYFYWYRQILGQKVEFLVSFYNNEISEKSEIFDDQFSVERPDGSNFTLKIRSTKLEDSAMYFCARSPGGRAGETQYFGPGTRLLVL.